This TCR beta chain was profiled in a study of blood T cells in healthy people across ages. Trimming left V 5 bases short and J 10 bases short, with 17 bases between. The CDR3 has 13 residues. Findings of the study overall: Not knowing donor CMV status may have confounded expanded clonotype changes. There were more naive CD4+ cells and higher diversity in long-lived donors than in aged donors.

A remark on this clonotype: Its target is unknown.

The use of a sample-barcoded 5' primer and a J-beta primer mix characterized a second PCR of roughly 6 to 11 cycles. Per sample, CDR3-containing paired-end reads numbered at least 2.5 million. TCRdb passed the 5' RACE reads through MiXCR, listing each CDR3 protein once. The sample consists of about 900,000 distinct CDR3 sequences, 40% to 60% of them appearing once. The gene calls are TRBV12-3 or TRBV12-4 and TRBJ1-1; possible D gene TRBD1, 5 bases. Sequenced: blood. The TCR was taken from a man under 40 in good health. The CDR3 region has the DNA TGTGCCAGCAGTGGGGGGGTGGCCTGCGGAGCTTTCTTT. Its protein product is CASSGGVACGAFF.